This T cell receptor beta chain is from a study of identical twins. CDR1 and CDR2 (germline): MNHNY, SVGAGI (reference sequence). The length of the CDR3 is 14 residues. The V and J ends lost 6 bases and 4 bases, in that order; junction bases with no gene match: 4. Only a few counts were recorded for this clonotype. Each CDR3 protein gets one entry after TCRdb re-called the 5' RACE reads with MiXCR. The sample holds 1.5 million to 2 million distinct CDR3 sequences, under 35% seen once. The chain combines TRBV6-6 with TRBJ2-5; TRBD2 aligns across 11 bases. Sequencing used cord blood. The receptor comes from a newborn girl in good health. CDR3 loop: CASRTSGGGETQYF. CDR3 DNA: TGTGCCAGCAGAACTAGCGGGGGAGGAGAGACCCAGTACTTC.